The rows below give T cell receptor beta chains drawn from one sample of a study of graft-versus-host responses after intestinal transplantation. The table came from immunoSEQ multiplex PCR; TCRdb's copy has only in-frame clones and leaves some out. The sample carries around 21,000 clones, 35% to 50% recorded once. Sequences were derived from alloreactive CD8+ T cells from a mixed lymphocyte reaction culture, sampled before transplantation. The receptor set was obtained from a human patient who was an organ donor for intestinal transplantation. CDR3s include the opening cysteine and the closing phenylalanine or tryptophan. The D gene is left open where the match is weak. Size tells how often a clone was seen (once, few, many) or the class of an expanded clone, and some rows leave it out.

len	j_gene	d_gene	abundance	v_gene	CDR3nt	CDR3aa
19	TRBJ1-5	TRBD1	.	TRBV5-3	TGTGCCAGAAGCTTGGCCCGGGACAGGGGGTGGAAGGGCAATCAGCCCCAGCATTTT	CARSLARDRGWKGNQPQHF
14	TRBJ2-3	TRBD2	.	TRBV28	TGTGCCAGCAGTTTACGACTAGCGGGAGTGGGGCAGTATTTT	CASSLRLAGVGQYF
13	TRBJ2-1	.	.	TRBV19	TGTGCCAGTAGTTCGGGACTTTCACCTGAGCAGTTCTTC	CASSSGLSPEQFF
15	TRBJ2-1	TRBD2	few	TRBV27	TGTGCCAGCAGTTTAGGGACTAGCGGGCAGAATGAGCAGTTCTTC	CASSLGTSGQNEQFF
13	TRBJ2-3	.	few	TRBV7-6	TGTGCCAGCAGCTCGTCCTTCTCGTATACGCAGTATTTT	CASSSSFSYTQYF
14	TRBJ2-7	.	.	TRBV5-6	TGTGCCAGCAGCTTGGTTCAGGGGAGGTACGAGCAGTACTTC	CASSLVQGRYEQYF
15	TRBJ2-1	TRBD2	.	TRBV19	TGTGCCAGTAGTCTTAGCGGGAGCTCCTACAATGAGCAGTTCTTC	CASSLSGSSYNEQFF
15	TRBJ1-1	.	.	TRBV5-4	TGTGCCAGCAGCCAAGCCCCGGGGGAGAACACTGAAGCTTTCTTT	CASSQAPGENTEAFF
13	TRBJ2-7	TRBD1	medium-sized	TRBV27	TGTGCCAGCAGTTCAACAGGGGACCACGAGCAGTACTTC	CASSSTGDHEQYF
16	TRBJ2-3	TRBD2	few	TRBV7-1	TGTGCCAGCAGCCCGGTAGCGGGAGGGAGCACAGATACGCAGTATTTT	CASSPVAGGSTDTQYF
14	TRBJ2-1	TRBD1	.	TRBV4-3	TGCGCCAGCAGCCAAGGGACAGGGAGGCCCGAGCAGTTCTTC	CASSQGTGRPEQFF
16	TRBJ2-1	TRBD2	.	TRBV6-6	TGTGCCAGCAGCCTCCCGGGAGCGGGGTGGTACAATGAGCAGTTCTTC	CASSLPGAGWYNEQFF
18	TRBJ2-6	TRBD1	few	TRBV19	TGTGCCAGTAGTATAGATCGGACAGGGGGATCTGGGGCCAACGTCCTGACTTTC	CASSIDRTGGSGANVLTF
15	TRBJ2-5	TRBD1	.	TRBV9	TGTGCCAGCAGCGTAGATGGGACAGGGCACGAGACCCAGTACTTC	CASSVDGTGHETQYF
17	TRBJ1-2	.	.	TRBV11-3	TGTGCCAGCAGCGTACCTCCCAATCTCGGAAAGACCTATGGCTACACCTTC	CASSVPPNLGKTYGYTF
15	TRBJ1-1	TRBD1	.	TRBV19	TGTGCCAGTAGTAATGACAGGGTAGAATGTACTGAAGCTTTCTTT	CASSNDRVECTEAFF
16	TRBJ1-1	.	.	TRBV4-2	TGTGCCAGCAGCCCTGACCGGGACACGGGATTACTTGGAGCTTTCTTT	CASSPDRDTGLLGAFF
15	TRBJ2-7	.	.	TRBV6-9	TGTGCCAGCAGTTCCTCCGGGACCGAATACGCCGAGCAGTACTTC	CASSSSGTEYAEQYF
13	TRBJ2-7	.	.	TRBV6-6	TGTGCCAGCAGTCCCGGGCCGACCTACGAGCAGTACTTC	CASSPGPTYEQYF
14	TRBJ1-3	.	.	TRBV5-6	TGTGCCAGCAGCTTGGGCCTCTCTGGAAACACCATATATTTT	CASSLGLSGNTIYF
15	TRBJ2-1	TRBD2	.	TRBV28	TGTGCCAGCAGTTTATCACTAGCGGGCTACAATGAGCAGTTCTTC	CASSLSLAGYNEQFF
13	TRBJ1-1	.	.	TRBV27	TGTGCCAGCAGTTTCGGGGGGGCTACTGAAGCTTTCTTT	CASSFGGATEAFF
15	TRBJ1-4	.	.	TRBV6-1	TGTGCCAGCAGTACCCGACCGGGAGGAGCCGAAAAACTGTTTTTT	CASSTRPGGAEKLFF
13	TRBJ2-4	TRBD2	.	TRBV11-2	TGTGCCAGCAGCCCAAGGACTAGCTCCATTCAGTACTTC	CASSPRTSSIQYF
15	TRBJ1-1	TRBD1	few	TRBV5-7	TGTGCCAGCAGCTTTGGGACAGGGTGGAGCACTGAAGCTTTCTTT	CASSFGTGWSTEAFF
16	TRBJ2-7	TRBD1	.	TRBV4-1	TGCGCCAGCAGCCACCACCAGGCAGGGGGACCCTACGAGCAGTACTTC	CASSHHQAGGPYEQYF
13	TRBJ2-2	.	.	TRBV6-1	TGTGCCAGCAGTTGGACAAACACCGGGGAGCTGTTTTTT	CASSWTNTGELFF
13	TRBJ2-5	TRBD1	.	TRBV13	TGTGCCAGCAGCCCCGACAGGGAAGAGACCCAGTACTTC	CASSPDREETQYF
15	TRBJ2-3	.	.	TRBV28	TGTGCCAGCAGTCCCAGGACCCGGGCCCCAGATACGCAGTATTTT	CASSPRTRAPDTQYF
15	TRBJ1-3	.	medium-sized	TRBV11-2	TGTGCCAGCATAGGTTTAGAGGCCTCTGGAAACACCATATATTTT	CASIGLEASGNTIYF
13	TRBJ1-2	.	.	TRBV18	TGTGCCAGCTCACCAGGGAGGGGGTATGGCTACACCTTC	CASSPGRGYGYTF
15	TRBJ2-7	.	.	TRBV5-6	TGTGCCAGCAGCTTGGCCGGGGGTTTCTTCTACGAGCAGTACTTC	CASSLAGGFFYEQYF
12	TRBJ1-2	.	.	TRBV6-5	TGTGCCAGCCGAGAAAATAACTATGGCTACACCTTC	CASRENNYGYTF
12	TRBJ2-7	TRBD1	.	TRBV6-5	TGTGCCAGCACGGACAGGGCCTACGAGCAGTACTTC	CASTDRAYEQYF
15	TRBJ2-1	.	.	TRBV30	TGTGCCTGGAGTTCACGGGGACTCCTATACAATGAGCAGTTCTTC	CAWSSRGLLYNEQFF
15	TRBJ2-2	TRBD1	.	TRBV19	TGTGCCAGTAGTATGGGGGGACAGGGGACCGGGGAGCTGTTTTTT	CASSMGGQGTGELFF
15	TRBJ1-5	.	.	TRBV5-6	TGTGCCAGCAGCTTGTTTTGGACAGGCAATCAGCCCCAGCATTTT	CASSLFWTGNQPQHF
17	TRBJ2-5	TRBD1	.	TRBV27	TGTGCCAGCAGTTCCCTGGAACAGGGGGCCGGCCAAGAGACCCAGTACTTC	CASSSLEQGAGQETQYF
14	TRBJ2-2	.	few	TRBV19	TGTGCCAGTAGTAGGGCGGGATACACCGGGGAGCTGTTTTTT	CASSRAGYTGELFF
14	TRBJ2-1	TRBD2	.	TRBV5-8	TGTGCCAGCGAACTAGCGGGAGTCGGTAATGAGCAGTTCTTC	CASELAGVGNEQFF
14	TRBJ1-2	.	.	TRBV29-1	TGCAGCGTTGAGACAGGTGGATCTTCCCGTGGCTACACCTTC	CSVETGGSSRGYTF
14	TRBJ2-7	TRBD1	.	TRBV19	TGTGCCAGTAGTACCCAGGGGGCAGCCTACGAGCAGTACTTC	CASSTQGAAYEQYF
15	TRBJ2-7	.	.	TRBV6-5	TGTGCCAGCAGCCAAACGGGCTCTAGCTCCTACGAGCAGTACTTC	CASSQTGSSSYEQYF
15	TRBJ2-7	.	.	TRBV28	TGTGCCAGCAGTGCTGTGGGGAACCCCTCCTACGAGCAGTACTTC	CASSAVGNPSYEQYF
15	TRBJ1-5	TRBD1	.	TRBV4-1	TGCGCCAGCAGCCAAGATGGGACAGGGCCTCTTGACCAGCATTTT	CASSQDGTGPLDQHF
14	TRBJ2-3	TRBD1	.	TRBV6-6	TGTGCCAGCAGTCAAACAGGGGGCACAGATACGCAGTATTTT	CASSQTGGTDTQYF
15	TRBJ2-1	.	once	TRBV13	TGTGCCAGCAGCCGGGGACTTACTGTCTACAATGAGCAGTTCTTC	CASSRGLTVYNEQFF
13	TRBJ2-7	TRBD1	.	TRBV10-3	TGTGCCATCGGGACAGCGATAGCCTACGAGCAGTACTTC	CAIGTAIAYEQYF
15	TRBJ2-1	TRBD2	.	TRBV5-1	TGCGCCAGCAGCTTGGAACTAGCGGGGAACAATGAGCAGTTCTTC	CASSLELAGNNEQFF
12	TRBJ2-5	.	few	TRBV11-2	TGTGCCAGCAGCTTAGAGGGGGAGACCCAGTACTTC	CASSLEGETQYF
14	TRBJ2-3	.	.	TRBV6-6	TGTGCCAGCAGTTTCTGGATCTGGCTAGATACGCAGTATTTT	CASSFWIWLDTQYF
17	TRBJ1-1	TRBD1	.	TRBV28	TGTGCCAGCAGTTTATGGACAGGGGGCCTTTCGAACACTGAAGCTTTCTTT	CASSLWTGGLSNTEAFF
12	TRBJ2-7	.	.	TRBV18	TGTGCCAGCTCACCATTTGGAGCAGGGTTGTACTTC	CASSPFGAGLYF
14	TRBJ2-7	TRBD1	few	TRBV7-6	TGTGCCAGCAGCCCCGGGACAGCCTTCTACGAGCAGTACTTC	CASSPGTAFYEQYF
14	TRBJ1-2	.	.	TRBV9	TGTGCCAGCAGCGTAGGAGGGGGGGACTATGGCTACACCTTC	CASSVGGGDYGYTF